This TCR beta chain was profiled in a study of shared clonotypes between healthy human individuals. Study-level findings and limits: Clonotype sharing across several donors was observed for around 4.8% of naive CD4 clonotypes.

Of note for this clone: Antigen specificity is unknown. Additional DNA sequences in this sample encode the identical CDR3.

Terminally differentiated effector memory CD45RA+ cells were excluded from the naive CD8 cells, which were CD45RO-negative and positively selected for CCR7. This CDR3 contains 13 residues. Trimming at V came to 6 bases and at J to 1 base, leaving 3 bases not matched to a gene. Germline assignment: CDR1 MNHEY and CDR2 SMNVEV (reference sequence). Clones were read by immunoSEQ multiplex PCR, and TCRdb kept only the in-frame ones, dropping some. The sample has about 600,000 clones, roughly 98% seen once. This chain connects TRBV27 to TRBJ2-7, with 7 nucleotides matching TRBD1. Sequenced sample: naive CD8+ T cells sorted from blood. The source is a man aged 30-40 years in good health. Here the CDR3 reads CASSSGGSYEQYF. CDR3 coding DNA: TGTGCCAGCAGCTCAGGGGGTTCCTACGAGCAGTACTTC.